The 32 T cell receptor beta chains reported below all come from one sample, sequenced in a study of shared T cell receptors in the human thymus. The repertoire was sequenced with immunoSEQ multiplex PCR; TCRdb's copy has only in-frame clones and lacks some. The sample contains hundreds of thousands of clones, over 75% of which appear only once. A further study also used this sample, focusing on human thymus T cells.

The material sequenced was thymocytes. These receptor sequences come from a girl under three years old with a congenital heart defect.

The chain is built from TRBV4-1 and TRBJ1-5; 8 bases line up with TRBD1. Germline V CDR1 and CDR2: MGHRA, YSYEKL. V trimming: 2 bases; J trimming: 4 bases; junction bases outside the gene matches: 13. CDR3 size: 18 residues. The DNA for the CDR3 is TGCGCCAGCAGCCAACCTAAGGGACAGGCGCTTCTAAATCAGCCCCAGCATTTT. The encoded protein is CASSQPKGQALLNQPQHF.

Notes on this clone: The junction does not match germline at one end; this may be a read error. This chain joins TRBV5-1 and TRBJ2-7; TRBD1 agrees at 9 bases. The length of the CDR3 is 16 residues. Per germline, CDR1 SGHRS and CDR2 YFSETQ. Written as DNA, the CDR3 is TGCGCCAGCAGCTTGGTGTATCCGGACAGGGGCCCGCAGAGGGACTTC. This encodes CASSLVYPDRGPQRDF.

The chain links TRBV7-2 to TRBJ1-4; TRBD1 matches 8 bases. In germline, CDR1 is SGHTA, CDR2 FQGNSA. V trimming: 5 bases; J trimming: 8 bases; junction bases outside the gene matches: 7. This CDR3 contains 14 residues. The CDR3 sequence is CASSPGQEAEKLFF. DNA of the CDR3: TGTGCCAGCAGCCCGGGACAGGAGGCCGAAAAACTGTTTTTT.

The CDR3 DNA is TGCGCCAGCAGCCCTCGATGGGGCGTAGATAATGAAAAACTGTTTTTT. Translation gives CASSPRWGVDNEKLFF. The chain joins TRBV4-3 to TRBJ1-4, with D tentatively TRBD1 (5 bases). CDR1 and CDR2 (germline): LGHNA, YSLEER. The V end lost 4 bases, the J end lost 4 bases, and 16 bases lay between the germline ends. The CDR3 has 16 amino acids.

This clone was seen once. This rearrangement joins TRBV7-2 to TRBJ1-6; D is unclear. Trimming removed 3 bases from V and 8 bases from J, with 11 bases in between. The CDR3 has 14 residues. From germline, CDR1 is SGHTA and CDR2 FQGNSA. The CDR3 reads CASSFNGIDSPLHF. The CDR3 DNA is TGTGCCAGCAGCTTTAACGGGATTGATTCACCCCTCCACTTT. Filled out from reference TRBV7-2 and TRBJ1-6, the complete variable domain reads GAGVSQSPSNKVTEKGKDVELRCDPISGHTALYWYRQSLGQGLEFLIYFQGNSAPDKSGLPSDRFSAERTGGSVSTLTIQRTQQEDSAVYLCASSFNGIDSPLHFGNGTRLTVT.

This chain connects TRBV18 to TRBJ1-2; possibly TRBD1 for D (5 bases). The CDR3 is 14 residues long. V gave up 1 base and J gave up 2 bases, with 8 bases separating them. Germline values: CDR1 KGHSH, CDR2 LQKENI. CDR3 amino acids: CASSPRRQNYGYTF. For the CDR3, the DNA is TGTGCCAGCTCACCACGAAGACAGAACTATGGCTACACCTTC. The variable domain in full, completed from reference TRBV18 and TRBJ1-2, reads NAGVMQNPRHLVRRRGQEARLRCSPMKGHSHVYWYRQLPEEGLKFMVYLQKENIIDESGMPKERFSAEFPKEGPSILRIQQVVRGDSAAYFCASSPRRQNYGYTFGSGTRLTVV.

The rearrangement joins TRBV7-9 to TRBJ2-5, with 8 bases fitting TRBD1. CDR1 SEHNR and CDR2 FQNEAQ come from the germline V gene (reference sequence). With V trimmed by 2 bases and J by 5 bases, 13 bases remained unmatched. This CDR3 region has 17 residues. The CDR3, as DNA: TGTGCCAGCAGCTTATCGGAGGGCAGGGGGCATTTTGAGACCCAGTACTTC. This translates into CASSLSEGRGHFETQYF. Full variable domain (remainder filled in from reference TRBV7-9 and TRBJ2-5): DTGVSQNPRHKITKRGQNVTFRCDPISEHNRLYWYRQTLGQGPEFLTYFQNEAQLEKSRLLSDRFSAERPKGSFSTLEIQRTEQGDSAMYLCASSLSEGRGHFETQYFGPGTRLLVL.

The chain employs TRBV4-1 and TRBJ2-2, with a possible D match to TRBD2 (5 bases). This CDR3 has 19 amino acids. Trimming cost V 2 bases and J 2 bases, with 21 bases left between them. Germline V CDR1 and CDR2: MGHRA, YSYEKL. The CDR3 here is CASSQPPVPRAQNTGELFF. The CDR3 nucleotides read TGCGCCAGCAGCCAACCCCCGGTCCCGCGGGCACAAAACACCGGGGAGCTGTTTTTT.

The chain uses TRBV12-5 and TRBJ1-1; 7 bases are a match to TRBD1. Germline V gene lookup returns CDR1 LGHNT and CDR2 FRNRAP. CDR3 length: 13 residues. Trimming took 9 bases from V and 3 from J; bases not matched to a gene: 7. CDR3 amino acids: CASIRGSDTEAFF. Written as DNA, the CDR3 is TGTGCTAGCATCAGGGGGTCGGACACTGAAGCTTTCTTT. Full variable domain (missing parts from reference TRBV12-5 and TRBJ1-1): DARVTQTPRHKVTEMGQEVTMRCQPILGHNTVFWYRQTMMQGLELLAYFRNRAPLDDSGMPKDRFSAEMPDATLATLKIQPSEPRDSAVYFCASIRGSDTEAFFGQGTRLTVV.

This clone has a single count. The V and J genes are TRBV7-2 and TRBJ1-2; 8 bases align to TRBD1. Trimming took 4 bases from V and 8 from J; bases not matched to a gene: 12. CDR1 SGHTA and CDR2 FQGNSA come from the germline V gene. There are 15 residues in the CDR3. CDR3 bases: TGTGCCAGCAGCTCCGACAGGGGTATCTCCGTGGGCTACACCTTC. Protein: CASSSDRGISVGYTF.

The V call is TRBV28, the J call TRBJ2-7, with D possibly TRBD1 on 5 matching bases. Germline CDR1 reads MDHEN; CDR2 reads SYDVKM. Trimming stripped 8 bases from V and 3 bases from J, with 11 bases between. The CDR3 covers 12 residues. Here the CDR3 reads CASWGSGYEQYF. The CDR3 region has the DNA TGTGCCAGCTGGGGCTCGGGCTACGAGCAGTACTTC.

The genes are TRBV5-1 and TRBJ1-4, with TRBD1 identical over 9 bases. V shed 4 bases and J 9 bases; nucleotides not matched to a gene: 7. The CDR3 runs 14 residues. The V gene's germline CDR1 is SGHRS and CDR2 YFSETQ. CDR3 loop: CASSHYRGRKKLFF. CDR3 in DNA: TGCGCCAGCAGCCATTACAGGGGGCGGAAAAAACTGTTTTTT.

The rearrangement uses TRBV13 and TRBJ2-1; no definite D call. The CDR3 has 14 amino acids. Looked up from germline, CDR1 is PRHDT and CDR2 is FYEKMQ (reference sequence). Between the trimmed V and J ends, which lost 8 bases and 4 bases, there was a span of 15 bases. Written as DNA, the CDR3 is TGTGCCAGCGGCTCGGGTGGGTGGTACAATGAGCAGTTCTTC. As protein: CASGSGGWYNEQFF.

J is TRBJ1-1 and V is TRBV18, with TRBD1 as a possible D gene (6 bases). Germline-derived CDR1 and CDR2 are KGHSH and LQKENI. The germline V and J ends were trimmed by 0 bases and 10 bases, with 9 bases remaining between them. The CDR3 covers 12 residues. CDR3 region: CASSPPARGAFF. The CDR3 coding sequence is TGTGCCAGCTCACCACCGGCCAGGGGAGCTTTCTTT. The full variable domain, its missing parts supplied by reference TRBV18 and TRBJ1-1, is NAGVMQNPRHLVRRRGQEARLRCSPMKGHSHVYWYRQLPEEGLKFMVYLQKENIIDESGMPKERFSAEFPKEGPSILRIQQVVRGDSAAYFCASSPPARGAFFGQGTRLTVV.

J is TRBJ1-6 and V is TRBV28, with a possible D match to TRBD1 (6 bases). V was pared by 6 bases and J by 4 bases, with 16 bases between. This CDR3 region has 16 residues. Germline V gene lookup returns CDR1 MDHEN and CDR2 SYDVKM. DNA of the CDR3: TGTGCCAGCAGGCCGGGGGGGGGCCTGTATAATTCACCCCTCCACTTT. This gives the protein CASRPGGGLYNSPLHF.

This chain connects TRBV28 to TRBJ1-1; 9 positions agree with TRBD1. Germline CDR1 MDHEN, CDR2 SYDVKM. The CDR3 consists of 13 residues. V lost 6 bases to trimming and J lost 10 bases; unmatched junction nucleotides: 9. Written as DNA, the CDR3 is TGTGCCAGCAGCCACGGGGGGACAGGGTTAGCTTTCTTT. It specifies CASSHGGTGLAFF.

V is TRBV4-1 and J is TRBJ1-4; a weak D match, TRBD1 (5 bases). The CDR3 runs 18 residues. Germline V CDR1 and CDR2: MGHRA, YSYEKL. Trimming stripped 0 bases from V and 8 bases from J, with 22 bases between. CDR3 in amino acids: CASSQEGGEDSLKEKLFF. The CDR3 DNA follows: TGCGCCAGCAGCCAAGAAGGAGGGGAGGACTCCCTCAAGGAAAAACTGTTTTTT.

This chain joins TRBV28 and TRBJ1-1; D not resolved. Germline-derived CDR1 and CDR2 are MDHEN and SYDVKM. The CDR3 contains 14 residues. Trimming took 0 bases from V and 3 from J, leaving 8 bases between them. CDR3 coding DNA: TGTGCCAGCAGTTTATGGGGGAGAGACACTGAAGCTTTCTTT. This sequence encodes CASSLWGRDTEAFF. Complete variable domain (other parts from reference TRBV28 and TRBJ1-1): DVKVTQSSRYLVKRTGEKVFLECVQDMDHENMFWYRQDPGLGLRLIYFSYDVKMKEKGDIPEGYSVSREKKERFSLILESASTNQTSMYLCASSLWGRDTEAFFGQGTRLTVV.

V gene TRBV4-1 combines with J gene TRBJ2-6; 16 nucleotides line up with TRBD2. This CDR3 region has 22 residues. Looked up from germline, CDR1 is MGHRA and CDR2 is YSYEKL. V was pared by 3 bases and J by 2 bases, with 13 bases of the junction left unmatched. The CDR3 spells CASSHIQGGLAGGPAGANVLTF. CDR3 sequence (DNA): TGCGCCAGCAGCCATATACAGGGGGGACTAGCGGGGGGGCCCGCTGGGGCCAACGTCCTGACTTTC.

The J gene is TRBJ1-1, the V gene TRBV6-1, with a tentative D call TRBD1 (6 bases). The CDR3 has 13 amino acids. V lost 5 bases and J 4 bases, leaving 11 bases between the germline ends. Germline values: CDR1 MNHNS, CDR2 SASEGT. CDR3 protein: CASSSQGATEAFF. DNA for the CDR3: TGTGCCAGCAGTTCACAGGGAGCCACTGAAGCTTTCTTT.

The V gene is TRBV2, the J gene TRBJ1-2; D gene ambiguous. Germline V gives CDR1 SNHLY, CDR2 FYNNEI. The CDR3 is made up of 15 amino acids. Trimming cost V 6 bases and J 5 bases, with 19 bases left between them. The CDR3 sequence: CASRRGIQSGYGYTF. The DNA of the CDR3 is TGTGCCAGCAGACGAGGGATCCAATCGGGGTATGGCTACACCTTC.

The V and J genes are TRBV28 and TRBJ2-7, with D possibly being TRBD1 (6 bases). From germline, CDR1 is MDHEN and CDR2 SYDVKM. Trimming pared 7 bases from V and 3 bases from J, leaving 19 bases between. The CDR3 loop spans 15 amino acids. The CDR3 is CASTPRDTAGYEQYF. The CDR3 DNA follows: TGTGCCAGCACCCCTCGGGACACCGCTGGCTACGAGCAGTACTTC.

This clone was seen a few times. The V gene is TRBV6-5, the J gene TRBJ2-7, with TRBD2 identical over 8 bases. The CDR3 sequence is 15 residues long. Trimming at V came to 2 bases and at J to 4 bases, leaving 7 bases not matched to a gene. CDR1 is MNHEY, CDR2 SVGAGI, per germline. The CDR3 DNA follows: TGTGCCAGCAGTTACCGTCCAGCGGGGGAGTACGAGCAGTACTTC. This sequence encodes CASSYRPAGEYEQYF.

This rearrangement joins TRBV5-8 to TRBJ1-1, with TRBD1 as a possible D gene (5 bases). The CDR3 is 16 amino acids. V gave up 2 bases and J gave up 4 bases, with 18 bases separating them. Germline-derived CDR1 and CDR2 are SGHTS and YDEGEE. CDR3 coding DNA: TGTGCCAGCAGCTTATCCCCCCCCCGTAGGGGCACTGAAGCTTTCTTT. It translates to CASSLSPPRRGTEAFF.

The chain is built from TRBV4-1 and TRBJ2-4; a possible D gene is TRBD2 (6 bases). The CDR3 has 19 residues. Germline V gene data show CDR1 as MGHRA and CDR2 as YSYEKL. Deletions cut 4 bases from V and 0 bases from J, with 22 bases between. The CDR3 region is CASSRYPDGGPIAKNIQYF. CDR3 bases: TGCGCCAGCAGCCGCTACCCCGACGGGGGTCCTATAGCCAAAAACATTCAGTACTTC.

The V call is TRBV9, the J call TRBJ1-5; D gene ambiguous. Germline CDR1 reads SGDLS; CDR2 reads YYNGEE. V shed 3 bases and J shed 3 bases, with 19 bases lying between them. This CDR3 contains 17 residues. For the CDR3, the DNA is TGTGCCAGCAGCGGTCGTCGAGGGCGCCTTTTCAATCAGCCCCAGCATTTT. It translates to CASSGRRGRLFNQPQHF.

The rearrangement joins TRBV5-4 to TRBJ2-2; the D gene is possibly TRBD1 (6 bases). Germline V gives CDR1 SGHNT, CDR2 YYREEE (reference sequence). V was trimmed by 1 base and J by 6 bases, leaving 16 bases between them. This CDR3 comprises 16 residues. CDR3 bases: TGTGCCAGCAGCTTGTATGACGCAGGGGCGGCCGGGGAGCTGTTTTTT. Protein sequence: CASSLYDAGAAGELFF.

V and J are TRBV5-5 and TRBJ2-1; a possible D gene is TRBD1 (5 bases). The CDR3 extends over 13 amino acids. V was trimmed by 5 bases and J by 10 bases, leaving 16 bases between them. Germline V CDR1 and CDR2: SGHKS, YYEKEE (reference sequence). This CDR3 is CASRSNWGREQFF. The CDR3 DNA reads as TGTGCCAGCAGGTCTAACTGGGGCCGGGAGCAGTTCTTC. The full variable domain, completed using reference TRBV5-5 and TRBJ2-1, is DAGVTQSPTHLIKTRGQQVTLRCSPISGHKSVSWYQQVLGQGPQFIFQYYEKEERGRGNFPDRFSARQFPNYSSELNVNALLLGDSALYLCASRSNWGREQFFGPGTRLTVL.

This clone was seen a few times. This rearrangement joins TRBV5-5 to TRBJ2-7, with a tentative D call TRBD2 (6 bases). Germline V gene sequence: CDR1 SGHKS, CDR2 YYEKEE (reference sequence). This CDR3 spans 15 amino acids. V lost 5 bases to trimming and J lost 3 bases, with 18 bases between them. Written as DNA, the CDR3 is TGTGCCAGCAGTTCGAATGGGGGGATATTCTACGAGCAGTACTTC. Translating it yields CASSSNGGIFYEQYF.

About this clone itself: Germline is not matched at one junction end, which may reflect a read error. The chain joins TRBV4-3 to TRBJ2-1; 7 bases map to TRBD1. The germline V gene encodes CDR1 LGHNA and CDR2 YSLEER. This CDR3 has 12 amino acids. This CDR3 is CASSQRGHRAVF. The CDR3 region has the DNA TGCGCCAGCAGCCAAAGGGGGCACCGGGCCGTCTTC.

The chain couples TRBV7-9 to TRBJ1-2; 7 nucleotides align to TRBD1. Trimming removed 1 base from V and 3 bases from J; junction bases left unmatched: 5. The CDR3 covers 15 residues. Germline lookup yields CDR1 SEHNR and CDR2 FQNEAQ (reference sequence). This CDR3 is CASSLDKGGYYGYTF. The CDR3 DNA is TGTGCCAGCAGCTTAGATAAAGGGGGCTACTATGGCTACACCTTC.

V and J are TRBV5-6 and TRBJ2-7; TRBD2 might be the D (7 bases). The CDR3 length is 17 residues. V was cut by 0 bases and J by 0 bases, with 16 bases left in between. Germline CDR1 reads SGHDT; CDR2 reads YYEEEE. This CDR3 is CASSLGWGGKSSYEQYF. Written as DNA, the CDR3 is TGTGCCAGCAGCTTGGGGTGGGGGGGCAAAAGCTCCTACGAGCAGTACTTC.